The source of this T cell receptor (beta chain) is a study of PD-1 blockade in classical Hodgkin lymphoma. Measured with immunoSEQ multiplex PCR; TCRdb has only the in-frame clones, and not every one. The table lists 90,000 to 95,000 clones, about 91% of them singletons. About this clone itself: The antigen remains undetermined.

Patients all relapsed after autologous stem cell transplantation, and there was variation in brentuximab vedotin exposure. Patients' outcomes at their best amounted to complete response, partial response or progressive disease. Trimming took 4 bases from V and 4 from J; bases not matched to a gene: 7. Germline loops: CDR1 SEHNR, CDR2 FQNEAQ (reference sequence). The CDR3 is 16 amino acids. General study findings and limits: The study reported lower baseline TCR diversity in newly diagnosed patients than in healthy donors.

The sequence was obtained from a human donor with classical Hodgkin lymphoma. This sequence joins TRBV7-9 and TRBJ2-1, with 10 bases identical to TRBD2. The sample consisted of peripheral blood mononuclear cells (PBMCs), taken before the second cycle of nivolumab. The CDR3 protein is CASSWWLAGEYNEQFF. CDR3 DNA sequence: TGTGCCAGCAGCTGGTGGCTAGCGGGGGAATACAATGAGCAGTTCTTC.